These 11 T cell receptor beta chains were all obtained from the same sample, sequenced in a study of blood T cell repertoires in COVID-19. Measured with immunoSEQ multiplex PCR; TCRdb has only the in-frame clones, and not every one. The data show roughly 100,000 clones, around 86% seen once. Sequences were obtained from peripheral blood. These receptor sequences come from a man aged 45-65 years with acute or convalescent COVID-19.

This clone was seen only a few times. J is TRBJ2-7 and V is TRBV9; possible D gene TRBD1, 5 bases. The CDR3 runs 14 residues. The germline V gene has CDR1 SGDLS and CDR2 YYNGEE. Trimming removed 4 bases at V and 3 bases at J, with 14 bases between. The CDR3 DNA reads TGTGCCAGCAGCAGATCTGACAGAATCTACGAGCAGTACTTC. Translation: CASSRSDRIYEQYF. The full variable domain, rest sourced from reference TRBV9 and TRBJ2-7, is DSGVTQTPKHLITATGQRVTLRCSPRSGDLSVYWYQQSLDQGLQFLIQYYNGEERAKGNILERFSAQQFPDLHSELNLSSLELGDSALYFCASSRSDRIYEQYFGPGTRLTVT.

The chain employs TRBV9 and TRBJ2-7; D remains unclear. Trimming pared 1 base from V and 1 base from J, leaving 15 bases between. The CDR3 runs to 16 residues. Per the germline V gene, CDR1 is SGDLS and CDR2 is YYNGEE. The CDR3, as DNA: TGTGCCAGCAGCGTAAATCCAGCCGGAGCATCCTACGAGCAGTACTTC. This codes for CASSVNPAGASYEQYF.

The chain has TRBV7-8 and TRBJ1-1, with D maybe TRBD1 (6 bases). The CDR3 sequence is 14 residues long. V was trimmed by 5 bases and J by 3 bases, leaving 13 bases between them. CDR1 is SGHVS, CDR2 FQNEAQ, per germline. For the CDR3, the DNA is TGTGCCAGCAGCCTTAACAGGGAATACACTGAAGCTTTCTTT. It codes for CASSLNREYTEAFF.

The chain uses TRBV11-2 and TRBJ2-2, with 9 bases identical to TRBD2. Germline CDR1 SGHAT, CDR2 FQNNGV. The CDR3 covers 17 residues. Losses at the gene ends were 2 bases for V and 4 bases for J; bases not matched to a gene: 8. CDR3 amino acids: CASSLRGLAESTGELFF. CDR3 nucleotides: TGTGCCAGCAGCTTACGGGGACTAGCAGAAAGCACCGGGGAGCTGTTTTTT. The full variable domain, with the rest looked up from reference TRBV11-2 and TRBJ2-2, is EAGVAQSPRYKIIEKRQSVAFWCNPISGHATLYWYQQILGQGPKLLIQFQNNGVVDDSQLPKDRFSAERLKGVDSTLKIQPAKLEDSAVYLCASSLRGLAESTGELFFGEGSRLTVL.

This rearrangement joins TRBV2 to TRBJ2-1, with TRBD1 as a possible D gene (7 bases). Germline lookup yields CDR1 SNHLY and CDR2 FYNNEI. This CDR3 is built from 16 residues. V gave up 0 bases and J gave up 1 base, with 10 bases separating them. Here the CDR3 reads CASSEAQGGSYNEQFF. The CDR3 DNA sequence: TGTGCCAGCAGTGAAGCGCAGGGGGGATCCTACAATGAGCAGTTCTTC. Full variable domain (outside the CDR3, taken from reference TRBV2 and TRBJ2-1): EPEVTQTPSHQVTQMGQEVILRCVPISNHLYFYWYRQILGQKVEFLVSFYNNEISEKSEIFDDQFSVERPDGSNFTLKIRSTKLEDSAMYFCASSEAQGGSYNEQFFGPGTRLTVL.

CDR3 coding DNA: TGTGCCAGCAGTCGACAGTCCCCTCGGGAGACTGAAGCTTTCTTT. Translation gives CASSRQSPRETEAFF. This sequence joins TRBV6-6 and TRBJ1-1, with D tentatively TRBD1 (5 bases). Germline V gene lookup returns CDR1 MNHNY and CDR2 SVGAGI (reference sequence). The CDR3 loop spans 15 amino acids. The V and J ends lost 5 bases and 5 bases respectively, with 18 bases between them.

This rearrangement joins TRBV19 to TRBJ1-1, with TRBD1 matching 7 bases. V lost 5 bases and J lost 6; bases outside the gene matches: 6. Germline assignment: CDR1 LNHDA and CDR2 SQIVND (reference sequence). This CDR3 spans 13 amino acids. The DNA for the CDR3 is TGTGCCAGTAGTGTGACAGGGTTGGCTGAAGCTTTCTTT. Translated: CASSVTGLAEAFF.

The chain uses TRBV20-1 and TRBJ1-2; D uncertain. V shed 7 bases and J shed 1 base, with 7 bases lying between them. Germline CDR1 and CDR2: DFQATT and SNEGSKA (reference sequence). The CDR3 is 11 residues long. CDR3 region: CSVAGNYGYTF. In nucleotides, the CDR3 is TGCAGTGTAGCGGGTAACTATGGCTACACCTTC.

V is TRBV5-5 and J is TRBJ1-2, with D perhaps TRBD1 (6 bases). CDR1 and CDR2 (germline): SGHKS, YYEKEE (reference sequence). This CDR3 region has 14 residues. Trimming pared 4 bases from V and 0 bases from J, leaving 10 bases between. CDR3 sequence reads: CASSRTDANYGYTF. The CDR3 DNA reads as TGTGCCAGCAGCAGGACAGACGCTAACTATGGCTACACCTTC. Filled out from reference TRBV5-5 and TRBJ1-2, the complete variable domain reads DAGVTQSPTHLIKTRGQQVTLRCSPISGHKSVSWYQQVLGQGPQFIFQYYEKEERGRGNFPDRFSARQFPNYSSELNVNALLLGDSALYLCASSRTDANYGYTFGSGTRLTVV.

The chain couples TRBV24-1 to TRBJ2-3, with D possibly TRBD2 on 6 matching bases. Germline V gene data show CDR1 as KGHDR and CDR2 as SFDVKD. This CDR3 has 17 residues. V was pared by 1 base and J by 0 bases, with 13 bases between. CDR3 sequence reads: CATSDFLEGISTDTQYF. DNA for the CDR3: TGTGCCACCAGTGATTTCCTGGAGGGTATTAGCACAGATACGCAGTATTTT.

The gene calls are TRBV21-1 and TRBJ2-1; TRBD2, the table's D call, lacks a check against the DNA. TRBV21-1 is assigned pseudogene status. The CDR3 totals 16 residues. CDR3 sequence reads: CASSSRLAGMSNEQFF. In DNA, the CDR3 is TGTGCCAGCAGCTCCCGACTAGCGGGAATGAGCAATGAGCAGTTCTTC.